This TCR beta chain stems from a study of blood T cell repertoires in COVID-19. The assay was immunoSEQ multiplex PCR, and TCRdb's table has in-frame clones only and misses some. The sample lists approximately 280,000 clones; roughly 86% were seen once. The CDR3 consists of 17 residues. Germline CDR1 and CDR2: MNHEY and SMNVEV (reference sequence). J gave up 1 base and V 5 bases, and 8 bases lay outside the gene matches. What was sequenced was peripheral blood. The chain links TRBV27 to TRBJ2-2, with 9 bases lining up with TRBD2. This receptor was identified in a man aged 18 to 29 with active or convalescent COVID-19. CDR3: CASSPSLAGRNTGELFF. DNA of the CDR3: TGTGCCAGCAGTCCCAGCCTAGCGGGGAGGAACACCGGGGAGCTGTTTTTT.